The entry below gives a single TCR beta chain sequence along with its context. The antigen remains unidentified. A multiplex PCR was run with 60 Vbeta primers and 13 Jbeta primers. The method was immunoSEQ multiplex PCR; TCRdb's version includes in-frame clones alone and lacks a portion of them. The profile shows under 200,000 clones, 9.5% to 15% of them singletons. The sample belongs to a study of cytomegalovirus exposure and HLA in healthy donors. Regarding the study as a whole: With later analysis, a missense DCLRE1C variant became linked to TCR beta V- and J-gene trimming. A few CMV-associated chains were confirmed in vitro to be specific for CMV antigens. A later analysis showed that HLA-associated TCR beta chains had undergone more clonal expansion than equally common others. Donors were assumed by presence/absence analyses to have roughly uniform sequencing depth.

Germline assignment: CDR1 MNHEY and CDR2 SVGAGI. CDR3 length: 13 amino acids. The V end was cut by 6 bases, the J end by 6 bases, with 14 bases between. The specimen sequenced was PBMCs. The receptor was isolated from a man over 45 in good health and CMV-seropositive. The J gene is TRBJ2-5, the V gene TRBV6-5, with D perhaps TRBD1 (6 bases). The CDR3 DNA sequence: TGTGCCAGCAGCCATCAGGGGTTAAAGACCCAGTACTTC. This sequence encodes CASSHQGLKTQYF.